These T cell receptor beta chains were read from a single sample in a study of blood T cell repertoires in COVID-19. The data were produced by immunoSEQ multiplex PCR, yet TCRdb's version contains in-frame clones alone and is incomplete. The data show around 200,000 clones, approximately 80% seen once. Material: peripheral blood. The receptors here all came from a woman in her forties or fifties with acute or convalescent COVID-19. The CDR3 runs from the conserved cysteine through the conserved F or W. A D gene is named only where the DNA matches it firmly. Not every row has a clone size; where given, it reads once, few, many or a size class.

16 TRBJ2-3 TRBV7-8 - - CASSLVGGGNTDTQYF TGTGCCAGCAGCTTAGTGGGCGGGGGCAACACAGATACGCAGTATTTT
16 TRBJ2-6 TRBV11-2 - - CASSLVGQTVSNVLTF TGTGCCAGCAGCTTAGTAGGGCAGACAGTATCCAACGTCCTGACTTTC
17 TRBJ2-1 TRBV27 - TRBD2 CASSFIITSGRGGEQFF TGTGCCAGCAGTTTCATCATCACTAGCGGGAGAGGAGGTGAGCAGTTCTTC
15 TRBJ2-5 TRBV24-1 - TRBD1 CATSDPGQGQETQYF TGTGCCACCAGTGACCCAGGACAGGGCCAAGAGACCCAGTACTTC
12 TRBJ2-1 TRBV24-1 - - CATSDLGGGTFF TGTGCCACCAGTGATTTGGGCGGGGGCACGTTCTTC
19 TRBJ2-3 TRBV4-1 once - CASSQETGLGLVNRDTQYF TGCGCCAGCAGCCAAGAGACAGGACTCGGACTCGTCAATCGGGATACGCAGTATTTT
16 TRBJ1-2 TRBV19 - - CASSIPTSGVGYGYTF TGTGCCAGTAGTATCCCCACTTCAGGGGTAGGCTATGGCTACACCTTC
15 TRBJ1-4 TRBV2 - - CASSLLSGAGEKLFF TGTGCCAGCAGCCTGCTTTCTGGGGCCGGGGAAAAACTGTTTTTT
13 TRBJ2-5 TRBV11-3 - - CASSSTMSETQYF TGTGCCAGCAGCTCGACTATGTCAGAGACCCAGTACTTC
14 TRBJ2-7 TRBV10-1 many - CASSPTASSYEQYF TGCGCCAGCAGCCCGACAGCGAGCTCCTACGAGCAGTACTTC
14 TRBJ1-6 TRBV7-2 - - CASSLRGRDSALHF TGTGCCAGCAGCTTAAGGGGGAGGGATTCGGCCCTCCACTTT
15 TRBJ2-3 TRBV28 - TRBD1 CASSPPGQGADTQYF TGTGCCAGCAGTCCCCCGGGACAGGGCGCAGATACGCAGTATTTT
16 TRBJ2-7 TRBV19 - TRBD1 CASSMATGITSYEQYF TGTGCCAGTAGTATGGCGACAGGGATAACGTCCTACGAGCAGTACTTC
17 TRBJ1-2 TRBV28 - TRBD1 CASSLGTGGFKVYGYTF TGTGCCAGCAGTTTGGGGACAGGGGGCTTCAAGGTCTATGGCTACACCTTC
15 TRBJ1-5 TRBV14 - - CASSVQGPRNQPQHF TGTGCCAGCAGCGTCCAGGGTCCGCGCAATCAGCCCCAGCATTTT
12 TRBJ2-5 TRBV28 - TRBD2 CASRAGAETQYF TGTGCCAGCAGGGCGGGAGCGGAGACCCAGTACTTC
14 TRBJ2-7 TRBV5-1 - TRBD1 CASSHGQGSHEQYF TGCGCCAGCAGCCACGGACAGGGTAGCCACGAGCAGTACTTC
16 TRBJ1-2 TRBV13 - - CASSLGPGLSNYGYTF TGTGCCAGCAGCTTAGGTCCGGGACTGAGTAACTATGGCTACACCTTC
15 TRBJ1-1 TRBV28 - - CASTLLGGAGRYAFF TGTGCCAGCACCCTCCTGGGGGGGGCTGGTAGATATGCTTTCTTT
15 TRBJ1-2 TRBV27 - - CASSFFGGRTVGYTF TGTGCCAGCAGTTTTTTCGGGGGGAGAACCGTAGGCTACACCTTC
12 TRBJ2-1 TRBV6-4 - - CASSGGGDEQFF TGTGCCAGCAGTGGAGGCGGCGATGAGCAGTTCTTC
16 TRBJ2-1 TRBV9 - TRBD2 CASSVELAGVKNEQFF TGTGCCAGCAGCGTCGAACTAGCGGGGGTCAAAAATGAGCAGTTCTTC
14 TRBJ1-1 TRBV19 - - CASSIYQMNTEAFF TGTGCCAGTAGTATTTATCAGATGAACACTGAAGCTTTCTTT
14 TRBJ2-7 TRBV19 - TRBD2 CASSIRGLNYEQYF TGTGCCAGTAGTATACGGGGACTAAACTACGAGCAGTACTTC
13 TRBJ1-2 TRBV10-2 - - CASSGILGHGYTF TGCGCCAGCAGTGGGATCCTTGGACACGGCTACACCTTC
15 TRBJ2-7 TRBV6-6 - TRBD1 CASSTGTGPQIEQYF TGTGCCAGCAGTACGGGGACAGGTCCTCAAATCGAGCAGTACTTC
13 TRBJ2-1 TRBV28 - - CASSTGNYNEQFF TGTGCCAGCAGTACAGGGAACTACAATGAGCAGTTCTTC
15 TRBJ2-7 TRBV7-9 - - CASSTPRDGAYEQYF TGTGCCAGCAGCACCCCGCGGGACGGGGCCTACGAGCAGTACTTC
14 TRBJ2-4 TRBV28 - TRBD1 CASSLTGAKNIQYF TGTGCCAGCAGTTTGACAGGGGCCAAAAACATTCAGTACTTC
16 TRBJ2-1 TRBV19 - TRBD2 CASSTSLAGDSDEQFF TGTGCCAGTAGTACAAGTCTAGCGGGAGATTCGGATGAGCAGTTCTTC
15 TRBJ1-2 TRBV2 few - CASSRRGLSNYGYTF TGTGCCAGCAGTAGGCGGGGGTTATCTAACTATGGCTACACCTTC
16 TRBJ2-7 TRBV27 few TRBD2 CASSSPSGGGAYEQYF TGTGCCAGCAGTTCCCCGTCTGGCGGGGGGGCCTACGAGCAGTACTTC
16 TRBJ1-3 TRBV5-6 - - CASSLGVSRSGNTIYF TGTGCCAGCAGCTTAGGGGTAAGTAGATCTGGAAACACCATATATTTT
16 TRBJ1-6 TRBV28 once TRBD1 CASSPHTTGQNSPFHF TGTGCCAGCAGTCCACACACGACAGGGCAGAATTCACCCTTCCACTTT
15 TRBJ1-3 TRBV5-1 - - CASSAGRISGNTIYF TGCGCCAGCAGCGCGGGACGTATCTCTGGAAACACCATATATTTT
13 TRBJ2-2 TRBV30 - TRBD1 CAWRGQGPGELFF TGTGCCTGGAGGGGACAGGGGCCCGGGGAGCTGTTTTTT
16 TRBJ1-2 TRBV24-1 - - CATSDRGGEKSYGYTF TGTGCCACCAGCGATAGAGGAGGGGAGAAGTCCTATGGCTACACCTTC
13 TRBJ1-1 TRBV9 - TRBD1 CASSVGTAEGAFF TGTGCCAGCAGCGTGGGGACAGCGGAGGGAGCTTTCTTT
15 TRBJ2-5 TRBV6-5 - - CASSYSPRGGETQYF TGTGCCAGCAGTTACTCGCCAAGGGGGGGGGAGACCCAGTACTTC
13 TRBJ1-5 TRBV6-5 - TRBD1 CASSRQGAQPQHF TGTGCCAGCAGTCGACAGGGGGCTCAGCCCCAGCATTTT
13 TRBJ1-2 TRBV10-3 - - CAISESGTYGYTF TGTGCCATCAGTGAGAGCGGGACCTATGGCTACACCTTC
15 TRBJ1-5 TRBV27 few TRBD1 CASSRGQGHDQPQHF TGTGCCAGCAGTAGGGGGCAAGGGCATGATCAGCCCCAGCATTTT
14 TRBJ2-7 TRBV6-4 few TRBD1 CASSPGTGKYEQYF TGTGCCAGCAGCCCCGGGACAGGGAAATACGAGCAGTACTTC
13 TRBJ1-3 TRBV30 - - CAWSAGAGNTIYF TGTGCCTGGAGTGCAGGGGCTGGAAACACCATATATTTT
12 TRBJ2-7 TRBV28 once - CASSWAYYEQYF TGTGCCAGCAGTTGGGCCTACTACGAGCAGTACTTC
13 TRBJ1-5 TRBV6-1 once - CASSEILNQPQHF TGTGCCAGCAGTGAAATCCTAAATCAGCCCCAGCATTTT
15 TRBJ2-1 TRBV28 - - CASRKQGNRNNEQFF TGTGCCAGCAGGAAACAGGGAAATAGAAACAATGAGCAGTTCTTC
14 TRBJ2-7 TRBV7-2 - - CASRTGTKSYEQYF TGTGCCAGCAGGACTGGCACTAAATCCTACGAGCAGTACTTC
15 TRBJ1-3 TRBV10-3 - - CAISEMAFQGNTIYF TGTGCCATCAGTGAGATGGCATTTCAGGGAAACACCATATATTTT